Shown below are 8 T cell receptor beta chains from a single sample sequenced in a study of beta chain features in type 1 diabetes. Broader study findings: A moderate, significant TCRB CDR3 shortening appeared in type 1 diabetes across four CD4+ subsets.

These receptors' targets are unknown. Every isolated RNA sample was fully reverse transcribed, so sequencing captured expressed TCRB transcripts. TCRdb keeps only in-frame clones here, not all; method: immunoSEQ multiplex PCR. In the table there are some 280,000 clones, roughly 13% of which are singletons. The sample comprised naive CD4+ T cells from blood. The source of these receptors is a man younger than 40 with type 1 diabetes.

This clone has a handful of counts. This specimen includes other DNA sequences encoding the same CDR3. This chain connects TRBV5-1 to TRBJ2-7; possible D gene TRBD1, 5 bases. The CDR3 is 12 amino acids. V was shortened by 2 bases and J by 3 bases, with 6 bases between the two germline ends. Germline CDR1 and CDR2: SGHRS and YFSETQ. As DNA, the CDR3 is TGCGCCAGCAGCTTCCAGGGCTACGAGCAGTACTTC. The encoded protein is CASSFQGYEQYF.

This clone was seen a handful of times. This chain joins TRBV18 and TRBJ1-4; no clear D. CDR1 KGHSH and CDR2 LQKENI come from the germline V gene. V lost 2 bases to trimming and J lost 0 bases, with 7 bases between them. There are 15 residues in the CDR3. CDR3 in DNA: TGTGCCAGCTCACCAACGACACCAACTAATGAAAAACTGTTTTTT. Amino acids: CASSPTTPTNEKLFF.

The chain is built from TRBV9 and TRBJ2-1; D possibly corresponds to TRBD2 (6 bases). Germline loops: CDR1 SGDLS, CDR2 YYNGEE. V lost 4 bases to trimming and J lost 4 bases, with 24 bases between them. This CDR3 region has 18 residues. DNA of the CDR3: TGTGCCAGCAGCACAGACATTCGCGCGGGGCTTCCATACAATGAGCAGTTCTTC. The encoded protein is CASSTDIRAGLPYNEQFF.

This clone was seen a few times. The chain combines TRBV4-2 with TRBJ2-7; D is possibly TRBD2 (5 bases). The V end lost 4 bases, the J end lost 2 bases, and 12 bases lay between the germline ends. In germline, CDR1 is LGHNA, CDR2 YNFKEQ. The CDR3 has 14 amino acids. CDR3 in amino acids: CASSLKGVPYEQYF. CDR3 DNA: TGTGCCAGCAGCCTTAAGGGAGTTCCCTACGAGCAGTACTTC.

The CDR3 region has the DNA TGTGCCTGGAGCACCGAGAGAAGTGAGCAGTTCTTC. Residues: CAWSTERSEQFF. The chain has TRBV30 and TRBJ2-1, with unresolved D. V was pared by 3 bases and J by 9 bases, with 12 bases between. The CDR3 length is 12 residues. Germline CDR1 GTSNPN, CDR2 SVGIG (reference sequence).

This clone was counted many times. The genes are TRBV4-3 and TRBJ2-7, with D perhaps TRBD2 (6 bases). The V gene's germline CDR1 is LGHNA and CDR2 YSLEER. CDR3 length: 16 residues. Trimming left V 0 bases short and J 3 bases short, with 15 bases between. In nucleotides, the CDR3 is TGCGCCAGCAGCCAAGATATTCACCCGGGGGACTACGAGCAGTACTTC. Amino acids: CASSQDIHPGDYEQYF.

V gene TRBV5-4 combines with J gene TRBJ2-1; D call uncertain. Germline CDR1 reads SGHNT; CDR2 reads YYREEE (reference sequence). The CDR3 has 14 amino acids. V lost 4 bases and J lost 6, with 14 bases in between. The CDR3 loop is CASSDSAPSNEQFF. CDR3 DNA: TGTGCCAGCAGCGACTCGGCGCCCTCCAATGAGCAGTTCTTC.

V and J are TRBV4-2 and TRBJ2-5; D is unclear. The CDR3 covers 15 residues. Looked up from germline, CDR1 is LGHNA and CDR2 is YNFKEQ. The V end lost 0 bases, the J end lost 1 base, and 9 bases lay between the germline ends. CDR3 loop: CASSQDLTGQETQYF. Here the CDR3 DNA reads TGTGCCAGCAGCCAAGATCTGACGGGCCAAGAGACCCAGTACTTC.